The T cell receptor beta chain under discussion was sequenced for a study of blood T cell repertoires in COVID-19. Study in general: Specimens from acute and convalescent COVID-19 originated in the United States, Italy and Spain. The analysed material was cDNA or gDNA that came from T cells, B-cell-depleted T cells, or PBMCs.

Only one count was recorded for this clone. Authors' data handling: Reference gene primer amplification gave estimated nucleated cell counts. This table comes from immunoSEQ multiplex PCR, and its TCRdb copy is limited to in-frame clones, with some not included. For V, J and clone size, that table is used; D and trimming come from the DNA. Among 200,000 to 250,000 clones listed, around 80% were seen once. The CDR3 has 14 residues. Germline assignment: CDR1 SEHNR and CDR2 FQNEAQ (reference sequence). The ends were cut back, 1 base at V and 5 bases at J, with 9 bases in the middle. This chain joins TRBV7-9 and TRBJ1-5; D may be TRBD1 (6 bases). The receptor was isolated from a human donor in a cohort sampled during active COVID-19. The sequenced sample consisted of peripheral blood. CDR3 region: CASSLVGGDQPQHF. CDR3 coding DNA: TGTGCCAGCAGCTTAGTTGGGGGCGATCAGCCCCAGCATTTT.